The next 19 T cell receptor beta chains were all read from a single sample in a study of blood T cell repertoires in COVID-19 (dated by TCRdb to about 2020). The library was produced with the immunoSEQ multiplex PCR assay. This immuneACCESS table, as held by TCRdb, lists in-frame sequences with V and J called but not all clones. Of the missing ones, under half trace to an unresolved V gene in checked studies; the others have no known cause. The sample table records under 300,000 clones; around four fifths of these occur just once. The ten largest account for roughly 5.8% of the sample. Sequenced: peripheral blood. Receptors were obtained from a man older than 75 with acute or convalescent COVID-19.

This clone appeared a few times. V and J are TRBV19 and TRBJ1-1; 7 nucleotides agree with TRBD1. This CDR3 comprises 13 residues. Germline assignment: CDR1 LNHDA and CDR2 SQIVND (reference sequence). After removal of 6 bases from V and 4 bases from J, the junction contained 5 bases not matched to a gene. CDR3 sequence: CASRQGTVTEAFF. In nucleotides, the CDR3 is TGTGCCAGTAGGCAAGGGACAGTCACTGAAGCTTTCTTT.

J is TRBJ2-3 and V is TRBV19, with D perhaps TRBD2 (7 bases). Per the germline V gene, CDR1 is LNHDA and CDR2 is SQIVND (reference sequence). CDR3 length: 15 residues. Trimming removed 1 base at V and 4 bases at J, with 12 bases between. CDR3 in DNA: TGTGCCAGTAGTATAGGGGGGGGCGGCTCAGATACGCAGTATTTT. Its translation: CASSIGGGGSDTQYF. The variable domain in full, with the rest retrieved from reference TRBV19 and TRBJ2-3, is DGGITQSPKYLFRKEGQNVTLSCEQNLNHDAMYWYRQDPGQGLRLIYYSQIVNDFQKGDIAEGYSVSREKKESFPLTVTSAQKNPTAFYLCASSIGGGGSDTQYFGPGTRLTVL.

The chain recombines TRBV18 with TRBJ1-1; no clear D. CDR1 and CDR2 from the germline V gene are KGHSH and LQKENI. Trimming took off 3 bases at V and 5 bases at J, with 7 bases between the two ends. The CDR3 loop spans 12 amino acids. This chain's CDR3 is CASSPGITEAFF. CDR3 coding DNA: TGTGCCAGCTCACCCGGGATTACTGAAGCTTTCTTT.

The chain links TRBV9 to TRBJ2-3; TRBD1 matches 8 bases. Germline V gene sequence: CDR1 SGDLS, CDR2 YYNGEE. This CDR3 contains 16 residues. The V and J ends lost 4 bases and 1 base, in that order; junction bases with no gene match: 8. CDR3 protein: CASSPRPDRGTDTQYF. The CDR3 nucleotides are TGTGCCAGCAGCCCACGTCCGGACAGGGGCACAGATACGCAGTATTTT.

The chain is built from TRBV28 and TRBJ2-7, with 8 bases matching TRBD1. Germline loops: CDR1 MDHEN, CDR2 SYDVKM. The CDR3 sequence is 18 residues long. Germline trimming cut 4 bases from V and 5 bases from J; bases unmatched to any gene: 19. In DNA, the CDR3 is TGTGCCAGCAGTTCGGCCAGGGGGCGCGTCGGCCCGAGGAACGAGCAGTACTTC. It is translated as CASSSARGRVGPRNEQYF.

This clone was detected a few times. The V call is TRBV3-1 (or the pseudogene TRBV3-2), the J call TRBJ2-7; D gene uncertain. The CDR3 is 13 amino acids. The germline V gene has CDR1 LGHDT and CDR2 YNNKEL (reference sequence). With 3 bases removed from V and 3 bases from J, the gap between germline ends came to 9 bases. In DNA, the CDR3 is TGTGCCAGCAGCCAGGTCTACTACTACGAGCAGTACTTC. It specifies CASSQVYYYEQYF.

This chain connects TRBV3-1 (or the pseudogene TRBV3-2) to TRBJ1-1, with a tentative D call TRBD1 (5 bases). Germline loops: CDR1 LGHDT, CDR2 YNNKEL (reference sequence). The CDR3 extends over 14 amino acids. V was cut by 4 bases and J by 0 bases, with 9 bases left in between. The CDR3 sequence: CASSLQDMNTEAFF. The CDR3 region has the DNA TGTGCCAGCAGCCTACAGGACATGAACACTGAAGCTTTCTTT.

This chain links TRBV9 with TRBJ2-7, with 10 bases aligning to TRBD2. Losses at the gene ends were 5 bases for V and 7 bases for J; bases not matched to a gene: 15. Germline CDR1 SGDLS, CDR2 YYNGEE. CDR3 length equals 16 residues. The chain's CDR3 is CASSYTGTSAPWEQYF. The CDR3 region has the DNA TGTGCCAGCAGTTATACTGGGACTAGCGCACCGTGGGAGCAGTACTTC.

The chain joins TRBV5-1 to TRBJ2-1; 8 bases are shared with TRBD2. The junction had 14 bases not matched to a gene; V was cut back by 6 bases and J by 6 bases. The CDR3 has 16 residues. Per germline, CDR1 SGHRS and CDR2 YFSETQ. The CDR3 loop reads CASTQNPGLGTNEQFF. The CDR3 bases are TGCGCCAGCACCCAAAACCCGGGACTAGGCACCAATGAGCAGTTCTTC.

This clone appeared a single time. The V call is TRBV7-9, the J call TRBJ2-5; the D gene is possibly TRBD2 (6 bases). CDR1 SEHNR and CDR2 FQNEAQ come from the germline V gene (reference sequence). The CDR3 length is 15 residues. The V and J ends lost 5 bases and 2 bases respectively, with 15 bases between them. The CDR3 region has the DNA TGTGCCAGCAGCCCGACGGGCGGGAAACAAGAGACCCAGTACTTC. This gives the protein CASSPTGGKQETQYF.

This chain uses TRBV11-2 with TRBJ2-5; 7 nucleotides agree with TRBD2. Trimming removed 6 bases from V and 1 base from J; junction bases left unmatched: 8. The CDR3 loop spans 15 amino acids. CDR1 and CDR2 (germline): SGHAT, FQNNGV. The CDR3 DNA sequence: TGTGCCAGCAGTTCGTCTAGCGGATCCCAAGAGACCCAGTACTTC. It yields the protein CASSSSSGSQETQYF.

This chain uses TRBV2 with TRBJ2-7; 11 nucleotides agree with TRBD1. This CDR3 spans 14 amino acids. V trimming: 8 bases; J trimming: 4 bases; junction bases outside the gene matches: 7. Germline V gene sequence: CDR1 SNHLY, CDR2 FYNNEI. CDR3 region: CASRDRGLGYEQYF. DNA for the CDR3: TGTGCCAGCCGGGACAGGGGGTTAGGGTACGAGCAGTACTTC.

The chain uses TRBV5-5 and TRBJ1-2; TRBD1 might be the D (6 bases). This CDR3 is 16 amino acids long. The germline gives CDR1 SGHKS, CDR2 YYEKEE (reference sequence). Trimming pared 0 bases from V and 0 bases from J, leaving 12 bases between. As DNA, the CDR3 is TGTGCCAGCAGCTTGGCGGCAGGGGCAGCTAACTATGGCTACACCTTC. Encoded protein: CASSLAAGAANYGYTF.

The V and J genes are TRBV7-2 and TRBJ2-7, with D unclear. V was shortened by 2 bases and J by 6 bases, with 14 bases between the two germline ends. CDR3 length: 14 amino acids. Germline CDR1 and CDR2: SGHTA and FQGNSA. DNA of the CDR3: TGTGCCAGCAGCTTATATTACCTTCCAGGCGAGCAGTACTTC. This gives the protein CASSLYYLPGEQYF.

The chain recombines TRBV15 with TRBJ1-4; 7 nucleotides align to TRBD1. Germline V gives CDR1 LNHNV, CDR2 YYDKDF (reference sequence). The length of the CDR3 is 16 residues. After removal of 0 bases from V and 6 bases from J, the junction contained 7 bases not matched to a gene. CDR3: CATSRDGGQGDEKLFF. The DNA of the CDR3 is TGTGCCACCAGCAGAGATGGGGGGCAGGGGGATGAAAAACTGTTTTTT.

CDR3 nucleotide sequence: TGTGCCAGCAGCCAAGTGTTAGCTGCCACCTACGAGCAGTACTTC. This translates into CASSQVLAATYEQYF. The V call is TRBV3-1 (or the pseudogene TRBV3-2), the J call TRBJ2-7; no reliable D call. The CDR3 consists of 15 residues. The V gene lost 1 base and the J gene lost 2 bases, with 12 bases spanning the gap. Germline lookup yields CDR1 LGHDT and CDR2 YNNKEL (reference sequence).

V and J are TRBV18 and TRBJ1-1; D is possibly TRBD1 (5 bases). The V end was cut by 2 bases, the J end by 7 bases, with 8 bases between. The CDR3 covers 12 residues. Per the germline V gene, CDR1 is KGHSH and CDR2 is LQKENI. This CDR3 is CASSPSQGEAFF. The CDR3 region has the DNA TGTGCCAGCTCACCATCGCAGGGTGAAGCTTTCTTT.

The chain links TRBV11-2 to TRBJ2-5, with 9 bases identical to TRBD1. Germline CDR1 reads SGHAT; CDR2 reads FQNNGV. The V and J ends lost 5 bases and 5 bases, in that order; junction bases with no gene match: 3. This CDR3 is 13 amino acids long. DNA of the CDR3: TGTGCCAGCAGCCGGGACAGGGTGGAGACCCAGTACTTC. It yields the protein CASSRDRVETQYF. The whole variable domain, remainder taken from reference TRBV11-2 and TRBJ2-5, is EAGVAQSPRYKIIEKRQSVAFWCNPISGHATLYWYQQILGQGPKLLIQFQNNGVVDDSQLPKDRFSAERLKGVDSTLKIQPAKLEDSAVYLCASSRDRVETQYFGPGTRLLVL.

V gene TRBV29-1 combines with J gene TRBJ2-7, with D possibly TRBD1 on 6 matching bases. The CDR3 has 13 amino acids. CDR1 is SQVTM, CDR2 ANQGSEA, per germline. V lost 4 bases and J lost 2, with 12 bases in between. The CDR3 coding sequence is TGCAGCGTTGGTCAGGGGCTTACCTACGAGCAGTACTTC. This codes for CSVGQGLTYEQYF.